Here is one TCR beta chain with its context. The data were taken from a study of T cells expressing NK-cell markers. This CDR3 contains 15 residues. Germline V gene data show CDR1 as SGHTA and CDR2 as FQGNSA. TCRdb re-called the 5' RACE reads and gives one entry per CDR3 protein, without DNA. This sample contains 250,000 to 300,000 distinct CDR3 sequences. Sequenced material: blood T cells: a sorted CD56 or NKG2C T cell subset, CD4+ or CD8+ T cells, or bulk PBMC T cells (not recorded which). The chain employs TRBV7-2 and TRBJ1-1. This TCR came from a man aged 18 to 29 in good health. The CDR3 here is CASSLFGRGGTEAFF.